The T cell receptor (beta chain) described here comes from a study of shared clonotypes between healthy human individuals. General study findings and limits: Donors were few, which limited the genetic and exposure-history diversity represented.

A CD45RA-negative memory subset and a CD45RA+ naive subset were separated from the CD4+ cells. In regard to this clone: Its antigen is not identified.

The authors loaded roughly 180 ng DNA, 30,000 to 35,000 T cell genomes, into sorted-subset replicate PCRs. The data were produced by immunoSEQ multiplex PCR, yet TCRdb's version contains in-frame clones alone and is incomplete. There are some 2 million clones in the sample; about 95% occur only once, and more than 0.1% lies in the top ten. V lost 1 base to trimming and J lost 5 bases, with 11 bases between them. Germline V gene sequence: CDR1 MGHDK, CDR2 SYGVNS. CDR3 length: 15 amino acids. The receptor was derived from a man between 18 and 35 years old in good health. The chain has TRBV25-1 and TRBJ1-4, with D uncertain. The sequencing sample was made of naive CD4+ T cells sorted from blood. Subset: CD45RA+ positively selected. The CDR3 loop is CASSEFMGINEKLFF. In DNA form, the CDR3 reads TGTGCCAGCAGTGAATTCATGGGAATAAATGAAAAACTGTTTTTT.